This is a list of T cell receptor beta chains from one sample in a study of T cell responses to AZD1222 COVID-19 vaccine. Method: immunoSEQ multiplex PCR; TCRdb's copy keeps in-frame clones and lacks some. The table includes more than 110,000 clones, more than 90% detected once. The input for sequencing was peripheral blood, taken on day 0 of AZD1222 vaccination. The receptors originated from an adult in good health. The CDR3 runs from the conserved cysteine through the conserved F or W. The order of the fields is V gene, clone size, D gene, J gene, CDR3 protein, CDR3 DNA. D genes are given only for firm matches. Clone size is given for some rows only: seen once, a few or many times, or a class if the clone is expanded.

>TRBV5-1|-|-|TRBJ2-5
CASSLSETQYF
TGCGCCAGCAGCTTATCAGAGACCCAGTACTTC
>TRBV4-1|-|-|TRBJ1-5
CASSQESPGHQPQHF
TGCGCCAGCAGCCAAGAGTCCCCAGGGCACCAGCCCCAGCATTTT
>TRBV10-3|-|TRBD2|TRBJ2-3
CAISVGTSGGGTDTQYF
TGTGCCATCAGTGTTGGGACTAGCGGGGGGGGAACAGATACGCAGTATTTT
>TRBV7-8|once|-|TRBJ1-2
CASQTGSMGGYTF
TGTGCCAGCCAGACAGGCTCGATGGGCGGCTACACCTTC
>TRBV7-8|-|TRBD1|TRBJ1-5
CATSGGGSNQPQHF
TGTGCCACGAGCGGAGGGGGCAGCAATCAGCCCCAGCATTTT
>TRBV20-1|-|-|TRBJ2-7
CSAWGDEQYF
TGCAGTGCTTGGGGGGACGAGCAGTACTTC
>TRBV2|-|-|TRBJ1-2
CAGLQHGGLGIYGYTF
TGTGCCGGACTACAGCATGGTGGGCTTGGGATCTATGGCTACACCTTC
>TRBV5-1|-|-|TRBJ2-2
CASSLGQHTGELFF
TGCGCCAGCAGCTTAGGACAGCACACCGGGGAGCTGTTTTTT
>TRBV28|once|-|TRBJ2-7
CASSSQYEQYF
TGTGCCAGCAGTTCCCAATACGAGCAGTACTTC
>TRBV28|once|TRBD1|TRBJ2-7
CASSPGQVTYEQYF
TGTGCCAGCAGTCCGGGACAGGTGACCTACGAGCAGTACTTC
>TRBV7-2|-|-|TRBJ1-4
CASSQRYATNEKLFF
TGTGCCAGCAGCCAACGATATGCAACTAATGAAAAACTGTTTTTT
>TRBV21-1|-|-|TRBJ2-1
CASTRDVNNEQFF
TGTGCCAGCACTAGAGACGTGAACAATGAGCAGTTCTTC
>TRBV7-2|-|TRBD1|TRBJ1-6
CASSFQGENSPLHF
TGTGCCAGCAGCTTTCAGGGGGAAAATTCACCCCTCCACTTT
>TRBV10-2|-|-|TRBJ2-3
CASSESGGRGSDTQYF
TGCGCCAGCAGTGAGTCGGGGGGACGAGGCTCAGATACGCAGTATTTT
>TRBV10-3|-|-|TRBJ2-1
CAISEPVSPNNEQFF
TGTGCCATCAGTGAACCCGTCTCACCGAACAATGAGCAGTTCTTC
>TRBV10-3|-|TRBD1|TRBJ2-7
CAISDGQGGGYYEQYF
TGTGCCATCAGTGATGGACAGGGAGGCGGTTACTACGAGCAGTACTTC
>TRBV6-5|once|-|TRBJ2-1
CASSSVGTEQFF
TGTGCCAGCAGTAGTGTAGGTACTGAGCAGTTCTTC
>TRBV18|-|TRBD1|TRBJ1-1
CASSKTGTPEAFF
TGTGCCAGCTCCAAGACAGGGACCCCTGAAGCTTTCTTT
>TRBV5-1|-|TRBD1|TRBJ2-1
CASSLDRGRWDEQFF
TGCGCCAGCAGCCTGGACAGGGGGCGCTGGGATGAGCAGTTCTTC
>TRBV7-2|-|TRBD2|TRBJ2-5
CASSLVQGGETQYF
TGTGCCAGCAGCTTAGTCCAGGGAGGGGAGACCCAGTACTTC
>TRBV5-1|-|-|TRBJ1-1
CASSLETGMRTEAFF
TGCGCCAGCAGCTTGGAAACAGGGATGAGGACTGAAGCTTTCTTT
>TRBV7-2|-|-|TRBJ1-1
CASSLSTVFNTEAFF
TGTGCCAGCAGCTTATCAACAGTCTTTAACACTGAAGCTTTCTTT
>TRBV19|-|-|TRBJ2-7
CASSIDGPYEQYF
TGTGCCAGTAGTATTGACGGGCCCTACGAGCAGTACTTC
>TRBV28|-|-|TRBJ2-7
CASLSDSYEQYF
TGTGCCAGCCTTTCGGATTCCTACGAGCAGTACTTC
>TRBV12-1|-|-|TRBJ1-1
CASTHVHRVSAFF
TGTGCCAGCACCCACGTCCACAGGGTTTCAGCTTTCTTT
>TRBV19|-|-|TRBJ1-3
CASSPDGTSSGNTIYF
TGTGCCAGTAGTCCGGACGGGACGAGCTCTGGAAACACCATATATTTT
>TRBV6-5|-|-|TRBJ1-2
CASSYLNFRNSDGYTF
TGTGCCAGCAGTTACTTAAATTTTAGGAATTCGGATGGCTACACCTTC
>TRBV28|-|TRBD2|TRBJ2-7
CASSSQGLAGGPPYEQYF
TGTGCCAGCAGTTCCCAGGGACTAGCGGGAGGGCCTCCCTACGAGCAGTACTTC
>TRBV21-1|few|-|TRBJ2-2
CASSKSGVPGELFF
TGTGCCAGCAGCAAATCCGGGGTCCCCGGGGAGCTGTTTTTT
>TRBV5-6|-|-|TRBJ1-2
CASTSESYGYTF
TGTGCCAGCACCTCGGAGTCGTATGGCTACACCTTC
>TRBV19|few|-|TRBJ1-1
CASSIASPGAAAFF
TGTGCCAGTAGTATAGCGAGTCCGGGGGCGGCGGCTTTCTTT
>TRBV7-2|-|-|TRBJ1-1
CASSFSRTEAFF
TGTGCCAGCAGCTTTAGTCGAACTGAAGCTTTCTTT
>TRBV21-1|-|-|TRBJ1-5
CATRGQRYSNQPQHF
TGTGCCACTCGGGGTCAGAGATATAGCAATCAGCCCCAGCATTTT
>TRBV5-1|-|-|TRBJ2-7
CASSSSYEQYF
TGCGCCAGCAGCTCCTCCTACGAGCAGTACTTC
>TRBV11-2|-|-|TRBJ2-1
CASSLVAAINNEQFF
TGTGCCAGCAGCTTGGTAGCGGCGATTAACAATGAGCAGTTCTTC
>TRBV25-1|-|-|TRBJ1-5
CASSESLGQPQHF
TGTGCCAGCAGTGAATCTCTGGGACAGCCCCAGCATTTT
>TRBV19|-|TRBD1|TRBJ2-7
CASSIGGTASYEQYF
TGTGCCAGTAGTATAGGGGGGACAGCCTCCTACGAGCAGTACTTC
>TRBV6-5|-|-|TRBJ1-1
CASSYGLKAYTEAFF
TGTGCCAGCAGTTACGGCCTTAAGGCCTACACTGAAGCTTTCTTT
>TRBV2|-|-|TRBJ2-1
CASGRVNEQFF
TGTGCCAGCGGGCGGGTTAATGAGCAGTTCTTC
>TRBV2|-|-|TRBJ2-7
CASSLSSYEQYF
TGTGCCAGCAGCCTTAGCTCCTACGAGCAGTACTTC
>TRBV2|-|TRBD1|TRBJ2-6
CASSAGQGSGANVLTF
TGTGCCAGCAGCGCTGGACAGGGATCTGGGGCCAACGTCCTGACTTTC
>TRBV11-1|-|TRBD1|TRBJ2-1
CASGRGNEQFF
TGTGCCAGCGGCAGGGGGAATGAGCAGTTCTTC
>TRBV7-9|-|-|TRBJ2-7
CASSERQDSYEQYF
TGTGCCAGCAGCGAGCGTCAGGACTCCTACGAGCAGTACTTC
>TRBV20-1|-|TRBD1|TRBJ2-5
CSAGTGETQYF
TGCAGTGCCGGGACAGGAGAGACCCAGTACTTC
>TRBV19|-|TRBD1|TRBJ1-1
CASSIDVNRGLSEAFF
TGTGCCAGTAGTATAGATGTCAACAGGGGGCTGTCTGAAGCTTTCTTT
>TRBV6-5|-|-|TRBJ2-7
CASSYRETTYEQYF
TGTGCCAGCAGTTACAGGGAGACTACCTACGAGCAGTACTTC
>TRBV5-1|-|TRBD1|TRBJ1-1
CASSKGQGGFDAEAFF
TGCGCCAGCAGCAAGGGACAGGGCGGCTTCGATGCTGAAGCTTTCTTT
>TRBV5-1|few|-|TRBJ1-6
CASSPEGSGPLHF
TGCGCCAGCAGCCCCGAAGGGTCGGGACCCCTCCACTTT
>TRBV7-9|-|-|TRBJ2-3
CASSPKGPDTQYF
TGTGCCAGCAGCCCTAAGGGGCCAGATACGCAGTATTTT
>TRBV18|once|TRBD2|TRBJ2-1
CASSPGGSGNHEQFF
TGTGCCAGCTCACCCGGTGGTAGCGGGAACCATGAGCAGTTCTTC
>TRBV15|-|TRBD1|TRBJ2-4
CATSRDRFGDRGFGAKNIQYF
TGTGCCACCAGCAGAGATCGTTTCGGGGACAGAGGATTTGGAGCCAAAAACATTCAGTACTTC
>TRBV7-8|-|-|TRBJ1-1
CASSPLGGTEAFF
TGTGCCAGCAGCCCCTTGGGGGGCACTGAAGCTTTCTTT
>TRBV2|-|TRBD1|TRBJ2-4
CASRLLDRGIQYF
TGTGCCAGCAGATTATTAGACAGGGGCATTCAGTACTTC
>TRBV5-1|-|-|TRBJ2-7
CASSLGGTLSSYEQYF
TGCGCCAGCAGCCTCGGCGGGACGCTTAGCTCCTACGAGCAGTACTTC
>TRBV12-3/TRBV12-4|-|-|TRBJ2-5
CASSFSQETQYF
TGTGCCAGCAGTTTTTCTCAAGAGACCCAGTACTTC
>TRBV15|once|TRBD2|TRBJ2-5
CATSRDRRSGAILETQYF
TGTGCCACCAGCAGAGATCGAAGGAGCGGGGCCATTTTGGAGACCCAGTACTTC
>TRBV27|-|TRBD1|TRBJ2-1
CASSLLTGSSYNEQFF
TGTGCCAGCAGTTTATTGACAGGGAGCTCCTACAATGAGCAGTTCTTC